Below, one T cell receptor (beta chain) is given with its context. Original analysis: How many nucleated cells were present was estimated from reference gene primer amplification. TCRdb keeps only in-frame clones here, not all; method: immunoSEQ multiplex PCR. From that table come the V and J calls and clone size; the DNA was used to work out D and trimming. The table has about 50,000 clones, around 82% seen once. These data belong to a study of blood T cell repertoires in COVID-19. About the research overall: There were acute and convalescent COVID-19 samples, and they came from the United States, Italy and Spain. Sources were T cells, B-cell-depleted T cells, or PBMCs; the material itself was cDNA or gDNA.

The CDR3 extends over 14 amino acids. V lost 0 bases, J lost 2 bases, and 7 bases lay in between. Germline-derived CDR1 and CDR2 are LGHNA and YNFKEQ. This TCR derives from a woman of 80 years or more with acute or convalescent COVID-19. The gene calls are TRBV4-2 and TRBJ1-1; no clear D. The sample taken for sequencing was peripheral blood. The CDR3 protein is CASSQEGVNTEAFF. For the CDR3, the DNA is TGTGCCAGCAGCCAAGAAGGAGTTAACACTGAAGCTTTCTTT.